This passage covers 18 T cell receptor beta chains from one sample sequenced in a study of Graves' ophthalmopathy and Graves' hyperthyroidism. Investigators amplified TCR beta CDR3 regions from RNA transcripts. HTBI primers primed a first-round RT-PCR, and a second-round multiplex PCR followed. Via MiXCR, TCRdb re-called the multiplex PCR reads, giving one row per CDR3 protein. The sample has 350,000 to 450,000 distinct CDR3 sequences, around 16% seen once. The sample was peripheral blood. Source of these receptors: a woman aged 18-29 years with Graves' ophthalmopathy.

This clonotype was observed at least ten times. J is TRBJ2-5 and V is TRBV11-2; D is perhaps TRBD1 (5 bases). Germline CDR1 is SGHAT and CDR2 is FQNNGV. Between the trimmed V and J ends, which lost 9 bases and 5 bases, there was a span of 25 bases. CDR3 length: 16 amino acids. CDR3 nucleotide sequence: TGTGCCAGTGCGATCCTTAGGGGCAGCCTTATGGAGACCCAGTACTTC. Amino acids: CASAILRGSLMETQYF.

This clonotype was counted only a few times. The chain couples TRBV6-5 to TRBJ1-1; D is perhaps TRBD1 (6 bases). The germline gives CDR1 MNHEY, CDR2 SVGAGI. This CDR3 has 15 residues. V was pared by 0 bases and J by 7 bases, with 15 bases between. CDR3 region: CASSYSRTGMSEAFF. CDR3 DNA sequence: TGTGCCAGCAGTTACTCCCGAACAGGGATGAGTGAAGCTTTCTTT.

This clonotype was observed at least ten times. The CDR3 coding sequence is TGCGCCAGCAGCCGGGACAGGATCTTCGAGCAGTACTTC. Protein product: CASSRDRIFEQYF. The chain couples TRBV10-2 to TRBJ2-7; TRBD1 matches at 8 bases. Germline V lookup: CDR1 WSHSY, CDR2 SAAADI. This CDR3 has 13 residues. V trimming: 6 bases; J trimming: 6 bases; junction bases outside the gene matches: 7.

Ten or more counts support this clonotype. The rearrangement joins TRBV11-2 to TRBJ2-2; D possibly corresponds to TRBD2 (5 bases). CDR1 and CDR2 (germline): SGHAT, FQNNGV. V lost 10 bases to trimming and J lost 5 bases, with 8 bases between them. CDR3 length: 11 residues. The CDR3 here is CATWETGELFF. The CDR3, as DNA: TGTGCCACTTGGGAGACCGGGGAGCTGTTTTTT.

This clonotype was counted at least ten times. The rearrangement joins TRBV12-3 or TRBV12-4 to TRBJ2-7, with TRBD1 matching 8 bases. J was trimmed by 0 bases and V by 4 bases; bases with no gene match: 2. The CDR3 totals 14 residues. The CDR3 loop reads CASSWTGSSYEQYF. The CDR3 DNA reads TGTGCCAGCAGTTGGACAGGGAGCTCCTACGAGCAGTACTTC.

The CDR3: CASSLQGFYEQYF. The CDR3 DNA reads TGTGCCAGCAGCCTACAGGGATTCTACGAGCAGTACTTC. V gene TRBV28 combines with J gene TRBJ2-7, with TRBD1 as a possible D gene (6 bases). V lost 6 bases and J 3 bases, leaving 12 bases between the germline ends. The CDR3 covers 13 residues. Germline V gene sequence: CDR1 MDHEN, CDR2 SYDVKM. Full variable domain (missing parts from reference TRBV28 and TRBJ2-7): DVKVTQSSRYLVKRTGEKVFLECVQDMDHENMFWYRQDPGLGLRLIYFSYDVKMKEKGDIPEGYSVSREKKERFSLILESASTNQTSMYLCASSLQGFYEQYFGPGTRLTVT.

This clonotype has just a few counts. The chain has TRBV12-3 or TRBV12-4 and TRBJ2-7, with TRBD1 as a possible D gene (6 bases). The CDR3 runs to 16 residues. V lost 3 bases and J 0 bases, leaving 15 bases between the germline ends. Here the CDR3 DNA reads TGTGCCAGCAGTTTTCCCACAGGGAAGGGCTCCTACGAGCAGTACTTC. Protein: CASSFPTGKGSYEQYF.

This clonotype was seen ten or more times. The chain recombines TRBV30 with TRBJ1-5; the D is unclear. Trimming stripped 2 bases from V and 0 bases from J, with 11 bases between. CDR3 length: 15 residues. CDR1 is GTSNPN, CDR2 SVGIG, per germline (reference sequence). The CDR3 reads CAWSLTGVSNQPQHF. The CDR3 nucleotides are TGTGCCTGGAGTTTGACCGGGGTTAGCAATCAGCCCCAGCATTTT. Full variable domain (outside the CDR3, taken from reference TRBV30 and TRBJ1-5): SQTIHQWPATLVQPVGSPLSLECTVEGTSNPNLYWYRQAAGRGLQLLFYSVGIGQISSEVPQNLSASRPQDRQFILSSKKLLLSDSGFYLCAWSLTGVSNQPQHFGDGTRLSIL.

This clonotype was recorded at least ten times. The chain couples TRBV2 to TRBJ1-1; D uncertain. Trimming took 4 bases from V and 0 from J, leaving 24 bases between them. The CDR3 consists of 19 residues. The germline V gene encodes CDR1 SNHLY and CDR2 FYNNEI. The CDR3 here is CASSVNDGYRAEMNTEAFF. The CDR3, as DNA: TGTGCCAGCAGTGTCAACGACGGGTACCGGGCAGAGATGAACACTGAAGCTTTCTTT.

The rearrangement uses TRBV6-1 and TRBJ1-6; 10 positions agree with TRBD1. In germline, CDR1 is MNHNS, CDR2 SASEGT. Trimming took 6 bases from V and 10 from J; bases not matched to a gene: 6. The CDR3 is made up of 14 amino acids. CDR3 residues: CASRPGTGVSPLHF. CDR3 coding DNA: TGTGCCAGCAGGCCGGGGACAGGGGTGTCACCCCTCCACTTT.

This clonotype has a count of ten or more. The genes are TRBV28 and TRBJ1-5; D remains unclear. CDR3 length: 14 amino acids. Germline values: CDR1 MDHEN, CDR2 SYDVKM. The V gene lost 4 bases and the J gene lost 0 bases, with 7 bases spanning the gap. The CDR3 region has the DNA TGTGCCAGCAGTTCCATCTATAGCAATCAGCCCCAGCATTTT. This gives the protein CASSSIYSNQPQHF.

Comments on this clonotype: This sequence may be a read error, since a much larger clone differs from it by one base. This chain uses TRBV11-1 with TRBJ2-7; either TRBD1 or TRBD2 may fit D (5 bases each). Germline V gives CDR1 SGHAT, CDR2 FQDESV (reference sequence). This CDR3 is 18 amino acids long. The CDR3 loop is CVSSWGRLTSFSSYEQYF. DNA of the CDR3: TGTGTCAGCAGCTGGGGACGGCTGACCTCTTTTAGCTCCTACGAGCAGTACTTC.

The table lists this clonotype with many counts. The V call is TRBV7-2, the J call TRBJ2-5; TRBD2 matches 7 bases. There are 15 residues in the CDR3. The V and J ends lost 5 bases and 1 base, in that order; junction bases with no gene match: 7. Looked up from germline, CDR1 is SGHTA and CDR2 is FQGNSA. CDR3 DNA sequence: TGTGCCAGCAGCGGAACGACTAGCAGCCAAGAGACCCAGTACTTC. Its translation is CASSGTTSSQETQYF.

This clonotype was found many times. This chain links TRBV6-1 with TRBJ2-7; maybe TRBD2 (6 bases). The V gene's germline CDR1 is MNHNS and CDR2 SASEGT. Between the trimmed V and J ends, which lost 6 bases and 3 bases, there was a span of 15 bases. This CDR3 is built from 14 residues. The CDR3 region is CASSGGAGLYEQYF. The CDR3 coding sequence is TGTGCCAGCAGCGGAGGAGCGGGCCTCTACGAGCAGTACTTC.

This clonotype was detected many times. V gene TRBV7-9 combines with J gene TRBJ1-1; D remains ambiguous. Trimming stripped 2 bases from V and 6 bases from J, with 10 bases between. Per the germline V gene, CDR1 is SEHNR and CDR2 is FQNEAQ (reference sequence). The CDR3 has 13 amino acids. Here the CDR3 reads CASSLRDGAEAFF. The DNA for the CDR3 is TGTGCCAGCAGCTTAAGGGATGGCGCTGAAGCTTTCTTT. The whole variable domain, filled in from reference TRBV7-9 and TRBJ1-1, reads DTGVSQNPRHKITKRGQNVTFRCDPISEHNRLYWYRQTLGQGPEFLTYFQNEAQLEKSRLLSDRFSAERPKGSFSTLEIQRTEQGDSAMYLCASSLRDGAEAFFGQGTRLTVV.

This clonotype was recorded many times. The CDR3 here is CASSYDRTTEAFF. CDR3 nucleotides: TGTGCCAGCAGTTACGACAGGACCACTGAAGCTTTCTTT. J is TRBJ1-1 and V is TRBV6-2 or TRBV6-3; D may be TRBD1 (6 bases). Germline assignment: CDR1 MNHEY and CDR2 SVGEGT. Trimming removed 2 bases from V and 4 bases from J, with 8 bases in between. CDR3 length: 13 amino acids.

The rearrangement uses TRBV6-4 and TRBJ2-5, with 10 nucleotides matching TRBD1. In germline, CDR1 is MRHNA, CDR2 SNTAGT. The CDR3 has 15 residues. After removal of 6 bases from V and 7 bases from J, the junction contained 11 bases not matched to a gene. CDR3 sequence reads: CASSSDRGLFGTQYF. The CDR3, as DNA: TGTGCCAGCAGCTCCGACAGGGGGCTGTTTGGGACCCAGTACTTC.

This clonotype appeared many times. The V gene is TRBV4-3, the J gene TRBJ2-7; D not certain. From germline, CDR1 is LGHNA and CDR2 YSLEER. With 0 bases removed from V and 5 bases from J, the gap between germline ends came to 14 bases. This CDR3 has 15 amino acids. This CDR3 reads CASSQDLRVTHEQYF. Here the CDR3 DNA reads TGCGCCAGCAGCCAAGATCTAAGGGTAACCCACGAGCAGTACTTC.